Listed below are T cell receptor beta chains from one sample, sequenced in a study of regulatory T cells in long-lasting Graves disease. One entry per CDR3 protein results from TCRdb running MiXCR on the multiplex PCR reads. Here the sample spans approximately 470,000 distinct CDR3 sequences, about 17% being singletons. This sample was shared with a second study, whose subject was T cells in Graves' hyperthyroidism and ophthalmopathy.

Specimen: peripheral blood mononuclear cells (PBMCs), collected at new diagnosis, from a patient treated with antithyroid drugs. These receptors were taken from a man in his forties with Graves disease. Both conserved end residues are part of each CDR3. The D gene is left open where the match is weak. Clone size is stated in some rows and not others, as once, few, many or a class when expanded.

d_gene	abundance	v_gene	j_gene	CDR3aa	CDR3nt
TRBD2	many	TRBV5-1	TRBJ2-1	CASSFLSGITYNEQFF	TGCGCCAGCAGCTTCCTTAGCGGGATAACCTACAATGAGCAGTTCTTC
TRBD2	many	TRBV19	TRBJ2-7	CASSQLAGAYEQYF	TGTGCCAGTAGTCAACTAGCGGGAGCCTACGAGCAGTACTTC
TRBD1	many	TRBV3-1	TRBJ2-7	CASSQGQGLEQYF	TGTGCCAGCAGCCAGGGACAGGGGCTGGAGCAGTACTTC
-	many	TRBV5-1	TRBJ2-1	CASSIQGFNEQFF	TGCGCCAGCAGCATACAGGGTTTCAATGAGCAGTTCTTC
-	many	TRBV20-1	TRBJ2-3	CSASSKDTQYF	TGCAGTGCTAGTTCTAAAGATACGCAGTATTTT
-	many	TRBV2	TRBJ2-7	CASSEQPAYEQYF	TGTGCCAGCAGTGAACAGCCAGCCTACGAGCAGTACTTC
-	many	TRBV2	TRBJ2-7	CASSESGYTYEQYF	TGTGCCAGCAGTGAAAGTGGATATACCTACGAGCAGTACTTC
-	many	TRBV5-1	TRBJ1-4	CASSLARQGRGEKLFF	TGCGCCAGCAGCTTGGCCAGGCAGGGACGGGGAGAAAAACTGTTTTTT
-	few	TRBV25-1	TRBJ1-1	CASSEFGGANTEAFF	TGTGCCAGCAGTGAATTTGGGGGGGCCAACACTGAAGCTTTCTTT
TRBD1	-	TRBV19	TRBJ2-7	CASSIKGQGAYEQYF	TGTGCCAGTAGTATAAAGGGACAGGGGGCCTACGAGCAGTACTTC
-	-	TRBV20-1	TRBJ2-2	CSARAGQGNTGELFF	TGCAGTGCTAGAGCCGGGCAGGGGAACACCGGGGAGCTGTTTTTT